This TCR beta chain was documented in a study of response to subunit inactivated influenza vaccine. Overall study findings and caveats: The authors offered the suggestion that each seasonal influenza vaccination recruits few new T cells.

TCRdb ran MiXCR on the RT-PCR reads and lists one entry per CDR3 protein. The sample carries about 620,000 distinct CDR3 sequences, about an eighth recorded once. Worth noting for this clonotype: Its antigen is unknown.

CDR1 and CDR2 (germline): SGHRS, YFSETQ. V gave up 2 bases and J gave up 2 bases; unmatched junction bases: 8. There are 17 residues in the CDR3. The receptor was derived from a man aged 45-65 years who received an inactivated influenza vaccine. The V gene is TRBV5-1, the J gene TRBJ2-5, with TRBD2 matching 11 bases. The sequencing here drew on PBMCs from blood, taken on the day of vaccination. CDR3 loop: CASSLTSGRELQETQYF. The CDR3 nucleotides read TGCGCCAGCAGCTTAACTAGCGGGAGAGAGTTGCAAGAGACCCAGTACTTC.